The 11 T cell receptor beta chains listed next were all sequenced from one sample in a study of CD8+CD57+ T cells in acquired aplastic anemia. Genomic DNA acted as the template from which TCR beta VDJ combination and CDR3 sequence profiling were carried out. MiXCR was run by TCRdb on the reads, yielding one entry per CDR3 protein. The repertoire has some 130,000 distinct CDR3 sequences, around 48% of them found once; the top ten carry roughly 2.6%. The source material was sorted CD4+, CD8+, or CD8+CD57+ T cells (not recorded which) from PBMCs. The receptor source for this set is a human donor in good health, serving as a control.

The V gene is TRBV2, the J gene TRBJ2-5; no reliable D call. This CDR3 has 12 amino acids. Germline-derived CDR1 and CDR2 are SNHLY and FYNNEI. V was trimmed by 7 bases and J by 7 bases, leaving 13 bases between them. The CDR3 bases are TGTGCCAGCAAGGGCGGCAGTAGGACCCAGTACTTC. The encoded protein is CASKGGSRTQYF.

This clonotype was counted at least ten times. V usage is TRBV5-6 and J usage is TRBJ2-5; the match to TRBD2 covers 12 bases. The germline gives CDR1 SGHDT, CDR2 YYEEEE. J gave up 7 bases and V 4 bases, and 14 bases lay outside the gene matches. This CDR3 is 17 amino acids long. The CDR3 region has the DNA TGTGCCAGCAGCCCAGGAACGGGACTAGCGGGTACACGGACCCAGTACTTC. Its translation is CASSPGTGLAGTRTQYF.

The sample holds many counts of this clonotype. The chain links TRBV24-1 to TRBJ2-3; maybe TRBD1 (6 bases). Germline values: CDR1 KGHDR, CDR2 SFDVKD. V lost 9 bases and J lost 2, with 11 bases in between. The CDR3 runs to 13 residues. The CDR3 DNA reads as TGTGCCACCGGGGGCCTAAACACAGATACGCAGTATTTT. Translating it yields CATGGLNTDTQYF.

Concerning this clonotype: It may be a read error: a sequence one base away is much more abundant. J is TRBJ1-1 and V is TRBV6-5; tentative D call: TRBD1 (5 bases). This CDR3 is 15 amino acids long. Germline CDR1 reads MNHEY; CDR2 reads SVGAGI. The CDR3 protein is CARSYSSGSPTEAFF. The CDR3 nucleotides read TGTGCCCGCAGTTACTCGTCAGGGTCCCCCACTGAAGCTTTCTTT.

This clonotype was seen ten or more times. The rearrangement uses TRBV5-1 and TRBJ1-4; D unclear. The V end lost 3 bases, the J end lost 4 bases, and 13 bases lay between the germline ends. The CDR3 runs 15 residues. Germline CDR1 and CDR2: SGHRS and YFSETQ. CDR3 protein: CASSSYGGNNEKLFF. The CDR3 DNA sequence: TGCGCCAGCAGCTCGTACGGTGGAAATAATGAAAAACTGTTTTTT.

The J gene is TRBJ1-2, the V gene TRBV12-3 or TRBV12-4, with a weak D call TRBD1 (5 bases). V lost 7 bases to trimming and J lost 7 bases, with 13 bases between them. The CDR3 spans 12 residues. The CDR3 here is CASTRERGGYTF. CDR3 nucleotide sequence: TGTGCCAGCACAAGGGAGAGGGGTGGCTACACCTTC.

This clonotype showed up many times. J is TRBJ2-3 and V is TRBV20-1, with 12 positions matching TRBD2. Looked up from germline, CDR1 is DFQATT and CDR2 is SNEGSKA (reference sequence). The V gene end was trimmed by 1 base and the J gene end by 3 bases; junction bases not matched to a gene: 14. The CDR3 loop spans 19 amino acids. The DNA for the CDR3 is TGCAGTGCTAGAGCCCAGTCTGGCCTACTAGCGGGGGGTACAGATACGCAGTATTTT. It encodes CSARAQSGLLAGGTDTQYF.

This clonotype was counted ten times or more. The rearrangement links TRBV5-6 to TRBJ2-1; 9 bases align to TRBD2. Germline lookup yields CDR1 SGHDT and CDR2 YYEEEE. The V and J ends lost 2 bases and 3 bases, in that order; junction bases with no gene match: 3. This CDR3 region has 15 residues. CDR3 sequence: CASSLAGGNYNEQFF. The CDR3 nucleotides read TGTGCCAGCAGCTTAGCGGGGGGTAACTACAATGAGCAGTTCTTC.

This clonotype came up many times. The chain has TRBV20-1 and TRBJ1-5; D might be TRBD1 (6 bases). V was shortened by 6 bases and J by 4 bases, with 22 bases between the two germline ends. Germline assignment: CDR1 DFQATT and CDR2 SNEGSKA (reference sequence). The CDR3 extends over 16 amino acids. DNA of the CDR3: TGCAGTGCCCTCTCGGGGGGGGCGGGAGAAAATCAGCCCCAGCATTTT. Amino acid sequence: CSALSGGAGENQPQHF.

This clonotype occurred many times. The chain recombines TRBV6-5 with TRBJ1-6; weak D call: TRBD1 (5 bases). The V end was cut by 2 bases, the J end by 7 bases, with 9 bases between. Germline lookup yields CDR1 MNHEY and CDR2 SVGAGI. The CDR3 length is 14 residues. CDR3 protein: CASSYGTSNSPLHF. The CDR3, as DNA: TGTGCCAGCAGTTACGGGACCTCCAATTCACCCCTCCACTTT.

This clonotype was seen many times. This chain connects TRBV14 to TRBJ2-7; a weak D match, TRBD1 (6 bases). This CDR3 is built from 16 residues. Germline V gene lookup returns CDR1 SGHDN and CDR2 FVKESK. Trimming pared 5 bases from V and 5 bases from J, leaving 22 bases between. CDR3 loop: CASSSHWGRTGNEQYF. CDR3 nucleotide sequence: TGTGCCAGCAGCTCCCATTGGGGGCGAACAGGGAACGAGCAGTACTTC. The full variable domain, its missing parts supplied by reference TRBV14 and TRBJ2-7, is EAGVTQFPSHSVIEKGQTVTLRCDPISGHDNLYWYRRVMGKEIKFLLHFVKESKQDESGMPNNRFLAERTGGTYSTLKVQPAELEDSGVYFCASSSHWGRTGNEQYFGPGTRLTVT.